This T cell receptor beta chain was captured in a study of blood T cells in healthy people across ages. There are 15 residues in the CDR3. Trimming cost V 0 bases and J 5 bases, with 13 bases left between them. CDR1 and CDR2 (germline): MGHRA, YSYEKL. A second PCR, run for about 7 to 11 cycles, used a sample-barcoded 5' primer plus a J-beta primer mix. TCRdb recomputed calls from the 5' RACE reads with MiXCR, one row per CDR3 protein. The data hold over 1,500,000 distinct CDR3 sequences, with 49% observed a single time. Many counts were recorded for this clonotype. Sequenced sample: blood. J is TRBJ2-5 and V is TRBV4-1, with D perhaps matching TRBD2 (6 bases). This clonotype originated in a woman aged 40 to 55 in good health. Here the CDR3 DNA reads TGCGCCAGCAGCCAAGATCCGGGGGTAGGGGAGACCCAGTACTTC. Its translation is CASSQDPGVGETQYF.